A selection of T cell receptor beta chains follows, all from one sample in a study of blood T cell repertoires in COVID-19. Method: immunoSEQ multiplex PCR; TCRdb's copy keeps in-frame clones and lacks some. The table has about 160,000 clones, approximately 80% seen once. The sequenced sample was PBMCs or T cells enriched from blood (not recorded which). The receptors come from a woman aged 60-75 years who had recovered from COVID-19. Each CDR3 is given with its conserved first and last residue. The order of the fields is CDR3 DNA, CDR3 protein, J gene, clone size, D gene, V gene. The D gene is left open where the match is weak. Clone sizes are given selectively: once, few, many, or a class where the clone is expanded.

cdr3_nt: TGTGCCAGCAGCCCCGGTTTCGGGACACTTGAAAAACTGTTTTTT
cdr3_aa: CASSPGFGTLEKLFF
j_call: TRBJ1-4
clone_size: few
d_call: NA
v_call: TRBV14

cdr3_nt: TGTGCCAGCAGCTCACCCCGGGTCTACAATGAGCAGTTCTTC
cdr3_aa: CASSSPRVYNEQFF
j_call: TRBJ2-1
clone_size: NA
d_call: NA
v_call: TRBV5-6

cdr3_nt: TGTGCCACCGAAGAAATTAGCGGCTACAATGAGCAGTTCTTC
cdr3_aa: CATEEISGYNEQFF
j_call: TRBJ2-1
clone_size: NA
d_call: NA
v_call: TRBV2

cdr3_nt: TGCAGCGTTCGCAGGGCGAACACTGAAGCTTTCTTT
cdr3_aa: CSVRRANTEAFF
j_call: TRBJ1-1
clone_size: NA
d_call: NA
v_call: TRBV29-1

cdr3_nt: TGTGCCAGTAGTATTTCGACAGGGGGATCACCCCTCCACTTT
cdr3_aa: CASSISTGGSPLHF
j_call: TRBJ1-6
clone_size: NA
d_call: TRBD1
v_call: TRBV19

cdr3_nt: TGTGCCAGCAGCTTGGACAGGGACACTGAAGCTTTCTTT
cdr3_aa: CASSLDRDTEAFF
j_call: TRBJ1-1
clone_size: NA
d_call: TRBD1
v_call: TRBV7-8

cdr3_nt: TGTGCCAGCTCGCGCCTCACCGGGGGTTCTAATGAAAAACTGTTTTTT
cdr3_aa: CASSRLTGGSNEKLFF
j_call: TRBJ1-4
clone_size: NA
d_call: NA
v_call: TRBV18

cdr3_nt: TGTGCCAGCAGCCAAGTCTCTAGCGGTCGCGGGACCCAGTACTTC
cdr3_aa: CASSQVSSGRGTQYF
j_call: TRBJ2-5
clone_size: few
d_call: TRBD2
v_call: TRBV14

cdr3_nt: TGTGCCCGGGACAAAAGCGGCTCTGGGGCCAACGTCCTGACTTTC
cdr3_aa: CARDKSGSGANVLTF
j_call: TRBJ2-6
clone_size: NA
d_call: NA
v_call: TRBV30

cdr3_nt: TGTGCCAGCAGCTTAGGGAGGGAGATGAACACTGAAGCTTTCTTT
cdr3_aa: CASSLGREMNTEAFF
j_call: TRBJ1-1
clone_size: NA
d_call: NA
v_call: TRBV7-8

cdr3_nt: TGTGCCACCAGCAGAGGGACTAGTCAGCCCCAGCATTTT
cdr3_aa: CATSRGTSQPQHF
j_call: TRBJ1-5
clone_size: once
d_call: NA
v_call: TRBV15

cdr3_nt: TGTGCCAGCAAGTTCGGGGGTGCGGGGGAGCAGTACTTC
cdr3_aa: CASKFGGAGEQYF
j_call: TRBJ2-7
clone_size: NA
d_call: NA
v_call: TRBV6-5

cdr3_nt: TGTGCCAGCAGTAGGACACGAGTGGTTCGGGAGACCCAGTACTTC
cdr3_aa: CASSRTRVVRETQYF
j_call: TRBJ2-5
clone_size: NA
d_call: NA
v_call: TRBV16

cdr3_nt: TGTGCCAGTACCGCTAAGAAGGGGGCTTCTTCCTACAATGAGCAGTTCTTC
cdr3_aa: CASTAKKGASSYNEQFF
j_call: TRBJ2-1
clone_size: NA
d_call: TRBD1
v_call: TRBV19

cdr3_nt: TGTGCCAGCAGCCAATTCGGGGGGCTCGGGGAGACCCAGTACTTC
cdr3_aa: CASSQFGGLGETQYF
j_call: TRBJ2-5
clone_size: once
d_call: NA
v_call: TRBV4-2

cdr3_nt: TGCGCCAGCAGTGAGTCCATCCGGGACAGGTCTGGCTACACCTTC
cdr3_aa: CASSESIRDRSGYTF
j_call: TRBJ1-2
clone_size: NA
d_call: TRBD1
v_call: TRBV10-2

cdr3_nt: TGTGCCATCAGTGCGGGGGGCGGCCGGGAGACCCAGTACTTC
cdr3_aa: CAISAGGGRETQYF
j_call: TRBJ2-5
clone_size: NA
d_call: NA
v_call: TRBV10-3

cdr3_nt: TGTGCCAGCAGCTTGGCCCTTCTGGGAGGGTCCTACAATGAGCAGTTCTTC
cdr3_aa: CASSLALLGGSYNEQFF
j_call: TRBJ2-1
clone_size: NA
d_call: TRBD2
v_call: TRBV5-6

cdr3_nt: TGTGCCAGCAGCTTAAGCTCAGGGGCTCGGGAGCAGTACTTC
cdr3_aa: CASSLSSGAREQYF
j_call: TRBJ2-7
clone_size: NA
d_call: NA
v_call: TRBV7-3

cdr3_nt: TGTGCCAGCAGCTCCTCAGGGTCTGGAAACACCATATATTTT
cdr3_aa: CASSSSGSGNTIYF
j_call: TRBJ1-3
clone_size: few
d_call: NA
v_call: TRBV13

cdr3_nt: TGTGCCAGCAGCCAAGAAATGGGGCCCCAGGAGACCCAGTACTTC
cdr3_aa: CASSQEMGPQETQYF
j_call: TRBJ2-5
clone_size: NA
d_call: NA
v_call: TRBV3-1/TRBV3-2

cdr3_nt: TGCAGCGTTGAGTGGGGAGGCCCTGAAGCTTTCTTT
cdr3_aa: CSVEWGGPEAFF
j_call: TRBJ1-1
clone_size: NA
d_call: NA
v_call: TRBV29-1

cdr3_nt: TGTGCCAGCAGCCAGGGTCTAGCGGAAGAGACCCAGTACTTC
cdr3_aa: CASSQGLAEETQYF
j_call: TRBJ2-5
clone_size: NA
d_call: TRBD2
v_call: TRBV5-8

cdr3_nt: TGTGCCAGCAGCCAGGCCCAGGGGAGCGAGCAGTACTTC
cdr3_aa: CASSQAQGSEQYF
j_call: TRBJ2-7
clone_size: NA
d_call: NA
v_call: TRBV14

cdr3_nt: TGTGCCAGCAGCTTAGGCGGGGGGGCCGGGGAGCTGTTTTTT
cdr3_aa: CASSLGGGAGELFF
j_call: TRBJ2-2
clone_size: NA
d_call: TRBD2
v_call: TRBV7-7

cdr3_nt: TGTGCCAGCAGGGGGGGTGAAGGGCGATACAATGAGCAGTTCTTC
cdr3_aa: CASRGGEGRYNEQFF
j_call: TRBJ2-1
clone_size: NA
d_call: NA
v_call: TRBV2

cdr3_nt: TGTGCCAGCAGGCCCGCCGGGGGTATCACAGATACGCAGTATTTT
cdr3_aa: CASRPAGGITDTQYF
j_call: TRBJ2-3
clone_size: NA
d_call: NA
v_call: TRBV6-5

cdr3_nt: TGTGCCAGCAGGGCAGCGGGGAACACCGGGGAGCTGTTTTTT
cdr3_aa: CASRAAGNTGELFF
j_call: TRBJ2-2
clone_size: NA
d_call: NA
v_call: TRBV11-1

cdr3_nt: TGTGCCAGCAGCCGCTCCTCGGAGAGGGGGAATGAGCAGTTCTTC
cdr3_aa: CASSRSSERGNEQFF
j_call: TRBJ2-1
clone_size: NA
d_call: NA
v_call: TRBV3-1/TRBV3-2

cdr3_nt: TGTGCCAGCAGTAGCCAGCGGGGAGATACGCAGTATTTT
cdr3_aa: CASSSQRGDTQYF
j_call: TRBJ2-3
clone_size: NA
d_call: TRBD2
v_call: TRBV2

cdr3_nt: TGCGCCAGCAGCTTGGTTAGGGCAGGGGGAGATTCACCCCTCCACTTT
cdr3_aa: CASSLVRAGGDSPLHF
j_call: TRBJ1-6
clone_size: NA
d_call: TRBD1
v_call: TRBV5-1

cdr3_nt: TGTGCCAGCAGTGGGGGACAGGGATATGGCTACACCTTC
cdr3_aa: CASSGGQGYGYTF
j_call: TRBJ1-2
clone_size: once
d_call: TRBD1
v_call: TRBV12-3/TRBV12-4

cdr3_nt: TGTGCCAGCAGCCAAGGCCGGGACACTCACTCAGATACGCAGTATTTT
cdr3_aa: CASSQGRDTHSDTQYF
j_call: TRBJ2-3
clone_size: NA
d_call: NA
v_call: TRBV4-2

cdr3_nt: TGTGCCTGGATCGCAGGGCTGAATTCACCCCTCCACTTT
cdr3_aa: CAWIAGLNSPLHF
j_call: TRBJ1-6
clone_size: NA
d_call: NA
v_call: TRBV30

cdr3_nt: TGTGCCAGCAGGGAGAGACAGGGCTCCTATAATTCACCCCTCCACTTT
cdr3_aa: CASRERQGSYNSPLHF
j_call: TRBJ1-6
clone_size: NA
d_call: TRBD1
v_call: TRBV7-2

cdr3_nt: TGTGCCAGCAGAGGTCGGACAGGCCACGACTACGAGCAGTACTTC
cdr3_aa: CASRGRTGHDYEQYF
j_call: TRBJ2-7
clone_size: NA
d_call: TRBD1
v_call: TRBV27

cdr3_nt: TGTGCCAGCAGCGTAACAGGGGGATCCGAGACCCAGTACTTC
cdr3_aa: CASSVTGGSETQYF
j_call: TRBJ2-5
clone_size: NA
d_call: TRBD1
v_call: TRBV9

cdr3_nt: TGTGCCAGTAGTTCCAGGGGCTCTGGAAACACCATATATTTT
cdr3_aa: CASSSRGSGNTIYF
j_call: TRBJ1-3
clone_size: NA
d_call: NA
v_call: TRBV19

cdr3_nt: TGTGCCACGTCTGTATACAATGAGCAGTTCTTC
cdr3_aa: CATSVYNEQFF
j_call: TRBJ2-1
clone_size: NA
d_call: NA
v_call: TRBV18

cdr3_nt: TGTGCCAGCAGTTATGGGGGCAACCTTAATTCACCCCTCCACTTT
cdr3_aa: CASSYGGNLNSPLHF
j_call: TRBJ1-6
clone_size: NA
d_call: NA
v_call: TRBV6-5

cdr3_nt: TGTGCCAGTACTGACAGAAACATGAACACTGAAGCTTTCTTT
cdr3_aa: CASTDRNMNTEAFF
j_call: TRBJ1-1
clone_size: NA
d_call: NA
v_call: TRBV19

cdr3_nt: TGTGCCAGCTCAGCCTTCACAGGGGAAGGTGGCTACACCTTC
cdr3_aa: CASSAFTGEGGYTF
j_call: TRBJ1-2
clone_size: NA
d_call: TRBD1
v_call: TRBV18

cdr3_nt: TGTGCCAGCAAGCACACCGGGGAGCTGTTTTTT
cdr3_aa: CASKHTGELFF
j_call: TRBJ2-2
clone_size: NA
d_call: NA
v_call: TRBV6-5

cdr3_nt: TGTGCCAGCAGTAGACGGGACAGATATTCACCCCTCCACTTT
cdr3_aa: CASSRRDRYSPLHF
j_call: TRBJ1-6
clone_size: NA
d_call: TRBD1
v_call: TRBV2

cdr3_nt: TGTGCCAGCAGCTTAGGGACTAGCATTTCCTACGAGCAGTACTTC
cdr3_aa: CASSLGTSISYEQYF
j_call: TRBJ2-7
clone_size: NA
d_call: TRBD2
v_call: TRBV7-2

cdr3_nt: TGTGCCAGCAGCACTCGCCAGGGGACCTATGGCTACACCTTC
cdr3_aa: CASSTRQGTYGYTF
j_call: TRBJ1-2
clone_size: NA
d_call: NA
v_call: TRBV5-4

cdr3_nt: TGTGCCTGGAGGGGGACAGGGGCAATCACAGATACGCAGTATTTT
cdr3_aa: CAWRGTGAITDTQYF
j_call: TRBJ2-3
clone_size: NA
d_call: TRBD1
v_call: TRBV30

cdr3_nt: TGTGCCAGCAGCCAAGATCGAGGCGAGCAGTACTTC
cdr3_aa: CASSQDRGEQYF
j_call: TRBJ2-7
clone_size: NA
d_call: NA
v_call: TRBV4-2

cdr3_nt: TGTGCCAGCAGCCCCTCTAGACAGGCGTCCGACGCTTTCTTT
cdr3_aa: CASSPSRQASDAFF
j_call: TRBJ1-1
clone_size: NA
d_call: NA
v_call: TRBV5-6

cdr3_nt: TGTGCCAGCAGTTTATTTGGGGCAGGCTATGGCTACACCTTC
cdr3_aa: CASSLFGAGYGYTF
j_call: TRBJ1-2
clone_size: NA
d_call: NA
v_call: TRBV28

cdr3_nt: TGTGCCAGCAGTCGACTAGCTACAAATGAGCAGTTCTTC
cdr3_aa: CASSRLATNEQFF
j_call: TRBJ2-1
clone_size: NA
d_call: TRBD2
v_call: TRBV27

cdr3_nt: TGTGCCAGCAGCATGCTTAGCGGGGGGGCCGGAGAGACCCAGTACTTC
cdr3_aa: CASSMLSGGAGETQYF
j_call: TRBJ2-5
clone_size: NA
d_call: TRBD2
v_call: TRBV7-7

cdr3_nt: TGTGCCAGCAGTTACTCGCGGGAGGAACTGTTTTTT
cdr3_aa: CASSYSREELFF
j_call: TRBJ1-4
clone_size: NA
d_call: NA
v_call: TRBV6-5

cdr3_nt: TGTGCCAGCTCCCTAGCGGGGGTCTACAATGAGCAGTTCTTC
cdr3_aa: CASSLAGVYNEQFF
j_call: TRBJ2-1
clone_size: NA
d_call: TRBD2
v_call: TRBV2

cdr3_nt: TGTGCCAGCAGTTTAACCTGGAGCTCCTACAATGAGCAGTTCTTC
cdr3_aa: CASSLTWSSYNEQFF
j_call: TRBJ2-1
clone_size: NA
d_call: NA
v_call: TRBV27

cdr3_nt: TGTGCCAGCAGCGTACTTTCGGGTACGGGGAACACTGAAGCTTTCTTT
cdr3_aa: CASSVLSGTGNTEAFF
j_call: TRBJ1-1
clone_size: NA
d_call: NA
v_call: TRBV9

cdr3_nt: TGCGCCAGCAGCTTGGTTACACACAGGGTGAACACCGGGGAGCTGTTTTTT
cdr3_aa: CASSLVTHRVNTGELFF
j_call: TRBJ2-2
clone_size: NA
d_call: NA
v_call: TRBV5-1

cdr3_nt: TGTGCCAGCAGCTTCAGGGCGGGGACCACAGATACGCAGTATTTT
cdr3_aa: CASSFRAGTTDTQYF
j_call: TRBJ2-3
clone_size: NA
d_call: NA
v_call: TRBV7-9

cdr3_nt: TGTGCCTGGAGCGCGCAGACAGGGGGCGAGCAGTACTTC
cdr3_aa: CAWSAQTGGEQYF
j_call: TRBJ2-7
clone_size: NA
d_call: TRBD1
v_call: TRBV30

cdr3_nt: TGTGCCAGCAGCGTAGGTTGGGCCGTGGAGACCCAGTACTTC
cdr3_aa: CASSVGWAVETQYF
j_call: TRBJ2-5
clone_size: NA
d_call: NA
v_call: TRBV9